This entry features one T cell receptor (beta chain) sequence. Antigen specificity is unknown. TCRdb re-called the reads through MiXCR, storing one row per CDR3 protein. The table has over 55,000 distinct CDR3 sequences, about 48% seen once. This sample stems from a study of type 1 regulatory T cells. Study-wide context: This in vitro CD4 product, T-allo10, is enriched for Tr1 cells and alloantigen-specific. Study observations and caveats: Compared with non-Tr1 cells, Tr1 cells showed a narrower TCR repertoire.

CDR1 MGHRA and CDR2 YSYEKL come from the germline V gene. The CDR3 loop spans 14 amino acids. The germline V and J ends were trimmed by 2 bases and 2 bases, with 9 bases remaining between them. The TCR was taken from a human donor in good health. Sample: cultured non-Tr1 T cells, either the whole culture or a sorted T cell fraction (not recorded which). The chain is built from TRBV4-1 and TRBJ2-5; unclear D gene. DNA of the CDR3: TGCGCCAGCAGCCAAAGCCTATTTCAAGAGACCCAGTACTTC. The encoded protein is CASSQSLFQETQYF.